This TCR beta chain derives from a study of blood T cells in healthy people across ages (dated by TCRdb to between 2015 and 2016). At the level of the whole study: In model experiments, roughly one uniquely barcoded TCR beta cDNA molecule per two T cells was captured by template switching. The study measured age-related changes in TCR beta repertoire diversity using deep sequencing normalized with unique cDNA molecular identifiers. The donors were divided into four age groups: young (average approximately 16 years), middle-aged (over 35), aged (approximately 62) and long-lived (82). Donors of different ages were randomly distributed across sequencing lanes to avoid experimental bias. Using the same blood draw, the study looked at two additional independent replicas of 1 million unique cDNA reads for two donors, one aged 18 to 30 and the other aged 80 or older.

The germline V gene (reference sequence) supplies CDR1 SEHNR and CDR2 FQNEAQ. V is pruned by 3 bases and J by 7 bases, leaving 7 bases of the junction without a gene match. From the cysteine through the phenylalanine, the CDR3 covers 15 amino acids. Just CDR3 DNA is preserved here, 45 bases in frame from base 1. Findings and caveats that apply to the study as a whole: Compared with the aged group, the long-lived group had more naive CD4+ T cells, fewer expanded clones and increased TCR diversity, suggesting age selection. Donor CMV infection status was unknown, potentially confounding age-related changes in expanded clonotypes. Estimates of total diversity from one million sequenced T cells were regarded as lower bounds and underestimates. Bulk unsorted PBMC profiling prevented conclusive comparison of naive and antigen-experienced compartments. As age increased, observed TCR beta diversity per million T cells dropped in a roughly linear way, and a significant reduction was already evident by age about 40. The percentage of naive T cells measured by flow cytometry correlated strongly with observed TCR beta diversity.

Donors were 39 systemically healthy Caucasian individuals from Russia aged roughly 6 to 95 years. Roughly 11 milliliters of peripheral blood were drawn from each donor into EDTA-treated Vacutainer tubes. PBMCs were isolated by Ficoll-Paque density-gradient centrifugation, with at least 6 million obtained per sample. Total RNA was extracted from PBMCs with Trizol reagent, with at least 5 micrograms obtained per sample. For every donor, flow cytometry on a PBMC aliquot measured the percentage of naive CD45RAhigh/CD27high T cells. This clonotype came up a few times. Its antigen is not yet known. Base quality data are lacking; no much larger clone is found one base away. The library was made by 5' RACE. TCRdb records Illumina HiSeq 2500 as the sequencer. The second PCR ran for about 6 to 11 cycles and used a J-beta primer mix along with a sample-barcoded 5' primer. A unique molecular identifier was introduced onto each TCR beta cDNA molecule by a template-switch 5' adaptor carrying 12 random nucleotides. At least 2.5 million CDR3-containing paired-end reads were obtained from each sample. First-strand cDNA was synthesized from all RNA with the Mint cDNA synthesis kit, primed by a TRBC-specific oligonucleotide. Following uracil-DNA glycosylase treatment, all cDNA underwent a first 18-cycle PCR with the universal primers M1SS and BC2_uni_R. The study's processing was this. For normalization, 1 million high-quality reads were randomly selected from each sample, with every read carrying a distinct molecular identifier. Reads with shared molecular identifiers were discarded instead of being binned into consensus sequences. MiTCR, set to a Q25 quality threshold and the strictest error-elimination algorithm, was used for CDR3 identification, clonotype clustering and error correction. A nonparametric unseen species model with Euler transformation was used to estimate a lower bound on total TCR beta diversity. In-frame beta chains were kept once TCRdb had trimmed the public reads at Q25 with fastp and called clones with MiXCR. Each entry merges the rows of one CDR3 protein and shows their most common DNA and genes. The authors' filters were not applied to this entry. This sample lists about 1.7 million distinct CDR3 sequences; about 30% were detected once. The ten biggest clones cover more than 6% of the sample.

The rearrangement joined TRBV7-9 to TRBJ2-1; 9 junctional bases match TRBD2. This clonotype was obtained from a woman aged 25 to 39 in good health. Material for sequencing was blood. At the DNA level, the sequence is TGTGCCAGCAGCTTCGCGGGGGGGGTAGTTAATGAGCAGTTCTTC. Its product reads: CASSFAGGVVNEQFF.